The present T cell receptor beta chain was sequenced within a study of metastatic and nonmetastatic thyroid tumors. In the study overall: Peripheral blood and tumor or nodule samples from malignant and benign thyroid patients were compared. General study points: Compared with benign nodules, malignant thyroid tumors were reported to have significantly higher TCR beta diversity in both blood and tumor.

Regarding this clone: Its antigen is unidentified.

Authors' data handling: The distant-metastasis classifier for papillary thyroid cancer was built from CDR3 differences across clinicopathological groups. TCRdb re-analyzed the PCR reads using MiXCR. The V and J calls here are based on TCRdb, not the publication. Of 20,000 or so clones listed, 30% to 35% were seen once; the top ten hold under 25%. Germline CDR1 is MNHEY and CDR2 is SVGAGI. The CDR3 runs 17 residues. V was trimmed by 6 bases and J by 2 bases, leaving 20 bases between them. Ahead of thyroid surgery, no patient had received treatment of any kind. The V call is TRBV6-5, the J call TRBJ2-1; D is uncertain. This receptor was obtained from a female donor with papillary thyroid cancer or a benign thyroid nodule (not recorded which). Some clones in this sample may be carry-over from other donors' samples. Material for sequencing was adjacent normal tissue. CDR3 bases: TGTGCCAGCAGGGGCCTATCGGCCCAGCAGGCCTACAATGAGCAGTTCTTC. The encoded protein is CASRGLSAQQAYNEQFF.